The next 20 T cell receptor beta chains were all read from a single sample in a study of shared clonotypes between healthy human individuals. Clones were sequenced by immunoSEQ multiplex PCR, and TCRdb holds only the in-frame ones, with some missing. The top ten clones hold 0.36% of a sample with 2 million to 3 million clones, over 85% of them seen once. Input material: naive CD4+ T cells from PBMCs. Subset denoted: CD45RA+ positively selected. The receptors originated from a man between 18 and 35 years old in good health. Some clones in this sample may be carry-over from other donors' samples.

The genes are TRBV7-2 and TRBJ2-6; D unclear. With 11 bases removed from V and 0 bases from J, the gap between germline ends came to 11 bases. Germline CDR1 and CDR2: SGHTA and FQGNSA. CDR3 length: 14 residues. The CDR3 protein is CAQKGPSGANVLTF. The CDR3 DNA is TGTGCCCAAAAAGGGCCCTCTGGGGCCAACGTCCTGACTTTC.

Worth noting for this clone: The same CDR3 can be traced to other DNA sequences in this sample. CDR3 residues: CASSLAGRTYGYTF. CDR3 in DNA: TGTGCCAGCAGCTTGGCGGGCAGAACTTATGGCTACACCTTC. V usage is TRBV5-4 and J usage is TRBJ1-2; D is undetermined. V was clipped by 0 bases and J by 5 bases, with 11 bases between them. The CDR3 is made up of 14 amino acids. Per germline, CDR1 SGHNT and CDR2 YYREEE (reference sequence). Together with reference TRBV5-4 and TRBJ1-2, the CDR3 gives the full variable domain: ETGVTQSPTHLIKTRGQQVTLRCSSQSGHNTVSWYQQALGQGPQFIFQYYREEENGRGNFPPRFSGLQFPNYSSELNVNALELDDSALYLCASSLAGRTYGYTFGSGTRLTVV.

The chain recombines TRBV4-2 with TRBJ2-1; D gene uncertain. Trimming took off 4 bases at V and 12 bases at J, with 19 bases between the two ends. CDR1 and CDR2 (germline): LGHNA, YNFKEQ. The CDR3 has 14 amino acids. The CDR3 sequence is CASSRPRVDLRQFF. CDR3 coding DNA: TGTGCCAGCAGCCGACCTCGCGTCGATCTCCGGCAGTTCTTC.

The table lists this clone with a count of one. The chain recombines TRBV7-2 with TRBJ2-7; D is unclear. Trimming stripped 2 bases from V and 6 bases from J, with 14 bases between. CDR1 and CDR2 from the germline V gene are SGHTA and FQGNSA. CDR3 length equals 14 residues. This chain's CDR3 is CASSLFSSRAEQYF. CDR3 DNA sequence: TGTGCCAGCAGCTTATTCTCGAGTAGGGCCGAGCAGTACTTC.

The chain uses TRBV2 and TRBJ2-1; 9 bases match TRBD2. This CDR3 has 14 amino acids. Per the germline V gene, CDR1 is SNHLY and CDR2 is FYNNEI. With 8 bases clipped from V and 5 bases from J, the junction kept 7 bases outside the gene matches. The CDR3, as DNA: TGTGCCAGCGCTACGCGACTAGCGGACAATGAGCAGTTCTTC. Protein sequence: CASATRLADNEQFF.

The chain employs TRBV18 and TRBJ2-7, with D perhaps matching TRBD1 or TRBD2 (5 bases each). V lost 1 base and J 2 bases, leaving 12 bases between the germline ends. Per the germline V gene, CDR1 is KGHSH and CDR2 is LQKENI. CDR3 length equals 15 residues. Written as DNA, the CDR3 is TGTGCCAGCTCACCACGGGACGGTAGTCCCTACGAGCAGTACTTC. Translation: CASSPRDGSPYEQYF.

The rearrangement joins TRBV9 to TRBJ1-2; perhaps TRBD1 as D (6 bases). Trimming took 7 bases from V and 8 from J, leaving 24 bases between them. CDR3 length: 15 residues. CDR1 is SGDLS, CDR2 YYNGEE, per germline. The CDR3 DNA reads as TGTGCCAGCGGGACACGGTCCCTTCGGGGTGTCGGCTACACCTTC. This translates into CASGTRSLRGVGYTF.

The J gene is TRBJ2-7, the V gene TRBV5-1; perhaps TRBD2 as D (6 bases). V lost 4 bases and J lost 2, with 25 bases in between. There are 18 residues in the CDR3. Germline values: CDR1 SGHRS, CDR2 YFSETQ. The CDR3 DNA sequence: TGCGCCAGCAGCCCACATTGGAGGGGCCTAAACAACACCTACGAGCAGTACTTC. This encodes CASSPHWRGLNNTYEQYF.

The count of this clone is one. The V and J genes are TRBV7-9 and TRBJ1-1; D gene unclear. The germline CDR1 and CDR2 sequences are SEHNR and FQNEAQ (reference sequence). The ends were cut back, 8 bases at V and 0 bases at J, with 16 bases in the middle. The length of the CDR3 is 15 residues. The CDR3 DNA sequence: TGTGCCAGCCGTTTAAGGGAGGAATTGAACACTGAAGCTTTCTTT. Amino acid sequence: CASRLREELNTEAFF.

The gene calls are TRBV7-8 and TRBJ2-2; D may correspond to TRBD1 or TRBD2 (5 bases each). Germline values: CDR1 SGHVS, CDR2 FQNEAQ. This CDR3 spans 15 amino acids. V was clipped by 2 bases and J by 4 bases, with 11 bases between them. CDR3 sequence (DNA): TGTGCCAGCAGCTTAAGGGACCTTTCCACCGGGGAGCTGTTTTTT. It encodes CASSLRDLSTGELFF.

This clone has just one count. The rearrangement joins TRBV27 to TRBJ1-2; tentatively, D is TRBD1 (5 bases). The CDR3 is 14 residues long. Trimming took 6 bases from V and 1 from J, leaving 12 bases between them. Germline assignment: CDR1 MNHEY and CDR2 SMNVEV (reference sequence). The CDR3 bases are TGTGCCAGCAGCATGGGGGGAATTAACTATGGCTACACCTTC. Translation: CASSMGGINYGYTF.

This clone was observed a handful of times. The V and J genes are TRBV19 and TRBJ2-1; 8 bases agree with TRBD2. CDR3 size: 14 residues. With 5 bases clipped from V and 5 bases from J, the junction kept 5 bases outside the gene matches. CDR1 LNHDA and CDR2 SQIVND come from the germline V gene (reference sequence). The CDR3 spells CASSVLAGNNEQFF. As DNA, the CDR3 is TGTGCCAGTAGTGTCCTAGCGGGTAACAATGAGCAGTTCTTC.

The J gene is TRBJ2-1, the V gene TRBV7-9; weak D call: TRBD2 (5 bases). Trimming left V 5 bases short and J 6 bases short, with 14 bases between. The CDR3 is 14 residues long. CDR1 is SEHNR and CDR2 is FQNEAQ in the germline V gene (reference sequence). The DNA for the CDR3 is TGTGCCAGCAGCCTAGGGAGCATCGCCAATGAGCAGTTCTTC. Residues: CASSLGSIANEQFF.

CDR3 sequence reads: CASSPLGAGNTIYF. In DNA, the CDR3 is TGTGCCAGCAGCCCTCTGGGGGCTGGAAACACCATATATTTT. The chain uses TRBV28 and TRBJ1-3, with a weak D call TRBD1 (5 bases). The CDR3 loop spans 14 amino acids. V was cut by 6 bases and J by 2 bases, with 11 bases left in between. Per germline, CDR1 MDHEN and CDR2 SYDVKM.

This CDR3 reads CASSLSGTGGTDTQYF. The CDR3 DNA follows: TGTGCCAGCAGCTTATCTGGGACAGGGGGCACAGATACGCAGTATTTT. V gene TRBV7-2 combines with J gene TRBJ2-3; 10 bases fit TRBD1. The CDR3 covers 16 residues. CDR1 is SGHTA, CDR2 FQGNSA, per germline. V dropped 2 bases and J dropped 1; count of bases not matched to a gene: 3.

V and J are TRBV27 and TRBJ1-1, with 9 bases matching TRBD1. CDR3 size: 16 residues. Per the germline V gene, CDR1 is MNHEY and CDR2 is SMNVEV (reference sequence). V trimming: 4 bases; J trimming: 4 bases; junction bases outside the gene matches: 10. CDR3 DNA sequence: TGTGCCAGCAGTTCACCGACCCGACAGGGGGGCACTGAAGCTTTCTTT. It yields the protein CASSSPTRQGGTEAFF.

The chain uses TRBV19 and TRBJ2-1; 8 nucleotides line up with TRBD2. The V gene end was trimmed by 3 bases and the J gene end by 4 bases; junction bases not matched to a gene: 5. Germline V gives CDR1 LNHDA, CDR2 SQIVND (reference sequence). The CDR3 consists of 15 residues. The CDR3 region has the DNA TGTGCCAGTAGTATGAGCGGGAGTGGGTACAATGAGCAGTTCTTC. Translating gives CASSMSGSGYNEQFF.

V usage is TRBV10-3 and J usage is TRBJ1-2; no clear D gene. The V gene's germline CDR1 is ENHRY and CDR2 SYGVKD. The CDR3 extends over 13 amino acids. V was cut by 0 bases and J by 4 bases, with 6 bases left in between. CDR3 protein: CAISESVGYGYTF. DNA of the CDR3: TGTGCCATCAGTGAGTCTGTGGGCTATGGCTACACCTTC.

This chain connects TRBV27 to TRBJ2-5, with D hard to call. This CDR3 is 15 amino acids long. Germline CDR1 reads MNHEY; CDR2 reads SMNVEV (reference sequence). The V and J ends lost 5 bases and 11 bases respectively, with 24 bases between them. The CDR3 loop is CASSPVGEERSTQYF. In DNA form, the CDR3 reads TGTGCCAGCAGTCCCGTCGGTGAAGAGCGATCGACTCAGTACTTC.

V is TRBV9 and J is TRBJ2-7; weak D call: TRBD2 (7 bases). Germline V gives CDR1 SGDLS, CDR2 YYNGEE. The CDR3 is 14 amino acids. V lost 9 bases and J 3 bases, leaving 19 bases between the germline ends. CDR3 coding DNA: TGTGCCATCGTCCGGGGGGCGATCGGCTACGAGCAGTACTTC. Its protein product is CAIVRGAIGYEQYF.